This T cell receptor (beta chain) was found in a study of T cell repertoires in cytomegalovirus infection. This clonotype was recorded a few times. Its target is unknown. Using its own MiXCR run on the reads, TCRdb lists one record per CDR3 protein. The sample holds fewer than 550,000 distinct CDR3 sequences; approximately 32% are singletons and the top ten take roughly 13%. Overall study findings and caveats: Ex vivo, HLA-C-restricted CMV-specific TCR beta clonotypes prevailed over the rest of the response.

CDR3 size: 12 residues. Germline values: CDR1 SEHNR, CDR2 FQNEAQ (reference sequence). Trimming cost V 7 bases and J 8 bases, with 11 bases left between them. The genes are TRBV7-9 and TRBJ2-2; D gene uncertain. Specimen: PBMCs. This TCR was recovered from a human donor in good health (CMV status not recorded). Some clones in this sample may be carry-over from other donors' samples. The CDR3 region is CASTLGKGELFF. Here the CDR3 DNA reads TGTGCCAGCACCCTGGGGAAAGGGGAGCTGTTTTTT.